These 17 T cell receptor beta chains were all obtained from the same sample, sequenced in a study of shared clonotypes between healthy human individuals. Measured with immunoSEQ multiplex PCR; TCRdb has only the in-frame clones, and not every one. The table lists roughly 2,000,000 clones, 90% to 95% of them singletons, with about 1.6% in the top ten. Naive CD8 cells were CD45RO-negative, positively selected for CCR7, excluding terminally differentiated effector memory CD45RA+ cells. The sequencing input was naive CD8+ T cells from PBMCs. Source of these receptors: a man aged 18 to 29 in good health. Some clones in this sample may be carry-over from other donors' samples.

The chain carries TRBV4-1 and TRBJ2-7; a possible D gene is TRBD1 (9 bases). CDR1 is MGHRA and CDR2 is YSYEKL in the germline V gene. The CDR3 runs to 19 residues. V gave up 5 bases and J gave up 5 bases, with 31 bases separating them. The CDR3, as DNA: TGCGCCAGCAGCGAGGGACGACAGGGGGACGGGAGGGCCTGGGACGAGCAGTACTTC. Translating gives CASSEGRQGDGRAWDEQYF.

CDR3 nucleotides: TGTGCCAGTAGTCTGATGCAGGGCAGCAATCAGCCCCAGCATTTT. Translation: CASSLMQGSNQPQHF. V usage is TRBV19 and J usage is TRBJ1-5; D might be TRBD1 (5 bases). Germline V gene sequence: CDR1 LNHDA, CDR2 SQIVND (reference sequence). V lost 5 bases, J lost 1 base, and 12 bases lay in between. This CDR3 has 15 amino acids.

The chain joins TRBV7-8 to TRBJ2-1; a possible D gene is TRBD2 (5 bases). The germline V gene has CDR1 SGHVS and CDR2 FQNEAQ. The germline V and J ends were trimmed by 3 bases and 0 bases, with 21 bases remaining between them. The CDR3 sequence is 19 residues long. The CDR3 sequence is CASSFNPHSLGSSYNEQFF. CDR3 bases: TGTGCCAGCAGCTTTAACCCCCATAGTCTAGGGAGCTCCTACAATGAGCAGTTCTTC. Based on the CDR3 plus reference TRBV7-8 and TRBJ2-1, the full variable domain is GAGVSQSPRYKVAKRGQDVALRCDPISGHVSLFWYQQALGQGPEFLTYFQNEAQLDKSGLPSDRFFAERPEGSVSTLKIQRTQQEDSAVYLCASSFNPHSLGSSYNEQFFGPGTRLTVL.

Regarding this clone: Germline is not matched at one junction end, which may reflect a read error. This chain connects TRBV6-1 to TRBJ1-2; D may be TRBD1 (6 bases). CDR1 and CDR2 from the germline V gene are MNHNS and SASEGT. The CDR3 covers 15 residues. The CDR3 nucleotides are TGTGCCAGCAGCGAAGTTCGGGACAACTTGTATGGCTACACCTTC. Translating it yields CASSEVRDNLYGYTF.

A note on this clone: The sample holds other DNA sequences that translate to the same CDR3. The gene calls are TRBV28 and TRBJ2-7; D may be TRBD2 (6 bases). V was pared by 5 bases and J by 4 bases, with 6 bases between. The CDR3 spans 11 residues. Per the germline V gene, CDR1 is MDHEN and CDR2 is SYDVKM. CDR3 DNA: TGTGCCAGCAGTCGGGGGTACGAGCAGTACTTC. As protein: CASSRGYEQYF.

The chain combines TRBV7-3 with TRBJ1-1; 8 bases fit TRBD1. The germline V gene has CDR1 SGHTA and CDR2 FQGTGA. V shed 0 bases, J shed 1 base, and the junction held 7 bases outside the gene matches. The CDR3 totals 17 residues. CDR3 coding DNA: TGTGCCAGCAGCTTAACAGGGCGGACAGGGCCGAACACTGAAGCTTTCTTT. Translation: CASSLTGRTGPNTEAFF.

The chain uses TRBV6-5 and TRBJ2-1, with 9 bases that match TRBD1. The ends lost 5 bases at V and 8 bases at J; junction bases unmatched: 7. Looked up from germline, CDR1 is MNHEY and CDR2 is SVGAGI. CDR3 length: 14 residues. Here the CDR3 DNA reads TGTGCCAGCAGTCCATGGGACAGGGTAGATGAGCAGTTCTTC. Protein product: CASSPWDRVDEQFF.

The chain has TRBV27 and TRBJ2-1; 8 positions agree with TRBD2. In germline, CDR1 is MNHEY, CDR2 SMNVEV (reference sequence). The CDR3 is made up of 16 amino acids. V lost 3 bases to trimming and J lost 4 bases; unmatched junction nucleotides: 8. The CDR3 sequence is CASSFGSGLAYNEQFF. The CDR3 DNA follows: TGTGCCAGCAGTTTCGGTTCTGGACTAGCTTACAATGAGCAGTTCTTC.

As for this clone: The same CDR3 arises from other DNA sequences in this sample as well. The CDR3, as DNA: TGTGCCAGCAGTTTGCTACGCAATCAGCCCCAGCATTTT. It specifies CASSLLRNQPQHF. The gene calls are TRBV28 and TRBJ1-5; D is ambiguous. V was clipped by 3 bases and J by 2 bases, with 5 bases between them. The CDR3 totals 13 residues. Germline V lookup: CDR1 MDHEN, CDR2 SYDVKM.

This clone has more than one count but fewer than ten. The V call is TRBV19, the J call TRBJ1-1; no clear D gene. Between the trimmed V and J ends, which lost 8 bases and 7 bases, there was a span of 20 bases. Germline V gives CDR1 LNHDA, CDR2 SQIVND (reference sequence). The CDR3 loop spans 14 amino acids. The CDR3 protein is CASDGLREGDEAFF. DNA of the CDR3: TGTGCCAGTGACGGCCTGAGGGAGGGTGATGAAGCTTTCTTT.

The chain uses TRBV5-4 and TRBJ2-7, with 10 nucleotides matching TRBD1. V lost 3 bases to trimming and J lost 7 bases; unmatched junction nucleotides: 10. The CDR3 spans 15 residues. Per germline, CDR1 SGHNT and CDR2 YYREEE (reference sequence). For the CDR3, the DNA is TGTGCCAGCAGCTGGGACCGTGACAGGGGGCGGGAGCAGTACTTC. This translates into CASSWDRDRGREQYF.

The chain is built from TRBV30 and TRBJ2-3; D is unresolved. The CDR3 totals 14 residues. Germline V gene sequence: CDR1 GTSNPN, CDR2 SVGIG (reference sequence). V was pared by 3 bases and J by 6 bases, with 16 bases between. Here the CDR3 DNA reads TGTGCCTGGAGCCGACCCGCGGCGCGGGATACGCAGTATTTT. Its protein is CAWSRPAARDTQYF.

V and J are TRBV4-1 and TRBJ2-7, with D uncertain. Germline V CDR1 and CDR2: MGHRA, YSYEKL. The CDR3 runs to 16 residues. V gave up 0 bases and J gave up 0 bases, with 12 bases separating them. CDR3 DNA: TGCGCCAGCAGCCAAGACCCAGCGAGCTTCTCCTACGAGCAGTACTTC. Its translation is CASSQDPASFSYEQYF.

V usage is TRBV6-1 and J usage is TRBJ1-2; D possibly corresponds to TRBD1 (5 bases). From germline, CDR1 is MNHNS and CDR2 SASEGT. The V and J ends lost 6 bases and 4 bases respectively, with 18 bases between them. The CDR3 totals 15 residues. The CDR3 nucleotides are TGTGCCAGCAGGGGGCGACCTAGTCCCCTCTATGGCTACACCTTC. Amino acid sequence: CASRGRPSPLYGYTF.

This clone was seen just once. This chain uses TRBV6-4 with TRBJ1-5; no clear D gene. The V gene's germline CDR1 is MRHNA and CDR2 SNTAGT. This CDR3 spans 13 amino acids. Trimming pared 0 bases from V and 7 bases from J, leaving 7 bases between. The CDR3 DNA is TGTGCCAGCAGTGACTCCCTAGGACAGCCCCAGCATTTT. As protein: CASSDSLGQPQHF.

About this clone itself: The same CDR3 is also encoded by other DNA sequences in this sample. The chain joins TRBV27 to TRBJ1-1, with a tentative D call TRBD1 (6 bases). Per germline, CDR1 MNHEY and CDR2 SMNVEV (reference sequence). Between the trimmed V and J ends, which lost 0 bases and 1 base, there was a span of 9 bases. The CDR3 runs to 15 residues. The CDR3 loop reads CASSLSTRGNTEAFF. In nucleotides, the CDR3 is TGTGCCAGCAGTTTATCGACCAGGGGGAACACTGAAGCTTTCTTT.

V is TRBV6-1 and J is TRBJ2-7; D gene unclear. V dropped 7 bases and J dropped 6 bases, with 13 bases sitting between them. Germline V lookup: CDR1 MNHNS, CDR2 SASEGT. This CDR3 comprises 12 residues. CDR3 coding DNA: TGTGCCAGCACCGTTTTTCCCGGCGAGCAGTACTTC. Translation gives CASTVFPGEQYF.